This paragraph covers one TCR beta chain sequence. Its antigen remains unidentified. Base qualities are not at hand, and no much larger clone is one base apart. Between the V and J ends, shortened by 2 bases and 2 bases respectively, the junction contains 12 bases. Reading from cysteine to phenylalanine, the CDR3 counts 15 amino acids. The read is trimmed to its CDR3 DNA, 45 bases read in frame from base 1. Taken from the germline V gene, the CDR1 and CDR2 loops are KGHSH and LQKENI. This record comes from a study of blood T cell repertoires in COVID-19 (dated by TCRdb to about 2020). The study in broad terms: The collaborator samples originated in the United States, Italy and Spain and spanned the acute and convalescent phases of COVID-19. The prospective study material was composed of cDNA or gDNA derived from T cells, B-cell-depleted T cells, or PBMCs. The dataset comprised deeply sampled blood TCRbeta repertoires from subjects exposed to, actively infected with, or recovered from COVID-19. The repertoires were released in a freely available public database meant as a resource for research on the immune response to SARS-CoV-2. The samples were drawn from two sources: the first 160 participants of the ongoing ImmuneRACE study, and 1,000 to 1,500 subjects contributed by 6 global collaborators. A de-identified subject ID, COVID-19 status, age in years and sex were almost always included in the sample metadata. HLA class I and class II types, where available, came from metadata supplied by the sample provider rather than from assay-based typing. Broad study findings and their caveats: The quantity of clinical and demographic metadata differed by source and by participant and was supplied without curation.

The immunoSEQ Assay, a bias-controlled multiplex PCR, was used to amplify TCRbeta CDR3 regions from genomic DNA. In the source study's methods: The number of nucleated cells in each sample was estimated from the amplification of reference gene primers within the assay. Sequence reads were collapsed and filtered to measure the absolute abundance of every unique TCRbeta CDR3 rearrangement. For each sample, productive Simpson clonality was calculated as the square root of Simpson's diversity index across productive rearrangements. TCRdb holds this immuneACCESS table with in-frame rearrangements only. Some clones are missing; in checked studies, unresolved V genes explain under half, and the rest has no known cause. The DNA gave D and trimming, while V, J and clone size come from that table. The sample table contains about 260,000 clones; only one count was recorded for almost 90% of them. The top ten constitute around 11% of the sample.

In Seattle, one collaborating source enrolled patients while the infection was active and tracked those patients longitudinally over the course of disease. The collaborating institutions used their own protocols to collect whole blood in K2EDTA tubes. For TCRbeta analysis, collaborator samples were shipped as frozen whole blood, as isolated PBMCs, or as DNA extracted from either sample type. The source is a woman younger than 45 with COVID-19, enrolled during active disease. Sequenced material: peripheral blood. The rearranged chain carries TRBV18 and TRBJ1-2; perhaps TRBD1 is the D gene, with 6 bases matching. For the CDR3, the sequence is CASSPIDRPNYGYTF. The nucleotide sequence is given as TGTGCCAGCTCACCAATAGACAGGCCCAACTATGGCTACACCTTC.